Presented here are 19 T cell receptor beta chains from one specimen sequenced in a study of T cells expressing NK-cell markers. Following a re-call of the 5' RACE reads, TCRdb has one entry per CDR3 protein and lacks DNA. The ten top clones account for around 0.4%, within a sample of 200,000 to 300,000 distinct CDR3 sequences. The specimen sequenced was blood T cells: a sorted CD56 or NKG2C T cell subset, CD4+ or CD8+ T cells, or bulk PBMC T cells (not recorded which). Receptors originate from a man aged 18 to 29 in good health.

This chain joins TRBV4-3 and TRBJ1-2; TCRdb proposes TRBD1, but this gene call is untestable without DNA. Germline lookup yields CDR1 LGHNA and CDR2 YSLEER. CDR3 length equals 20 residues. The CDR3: CASSQEIPGQRYFYNYGYTF.

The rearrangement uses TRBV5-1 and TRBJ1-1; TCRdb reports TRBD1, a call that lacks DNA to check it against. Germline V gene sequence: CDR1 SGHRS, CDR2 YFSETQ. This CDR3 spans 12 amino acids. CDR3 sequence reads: CASSLDRGQAFF. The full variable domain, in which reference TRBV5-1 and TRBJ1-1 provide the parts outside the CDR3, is KAGVTQTPRYLIKTRGQQVTLSCSPISGHRSVSWYQQTPGQGLQFLFEYFSETQRNKGNFPGRFSGRQFSNSRSEMNVSTLELGDSALYLCASSLDRGQAFFGQGTRLTVV.

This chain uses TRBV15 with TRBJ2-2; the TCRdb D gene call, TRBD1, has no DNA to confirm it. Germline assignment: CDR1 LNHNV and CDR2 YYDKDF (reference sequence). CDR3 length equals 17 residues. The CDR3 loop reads CATSRGIPDRGTGELFF.

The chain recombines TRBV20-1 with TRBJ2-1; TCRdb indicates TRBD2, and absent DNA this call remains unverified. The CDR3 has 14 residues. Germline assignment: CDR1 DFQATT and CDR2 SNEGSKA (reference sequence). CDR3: CSAPTSSKNNEQFF.

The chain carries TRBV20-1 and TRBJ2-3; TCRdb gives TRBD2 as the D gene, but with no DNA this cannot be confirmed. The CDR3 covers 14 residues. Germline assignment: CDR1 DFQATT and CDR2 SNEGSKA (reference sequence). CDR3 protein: CSARLVIATDTQYF.

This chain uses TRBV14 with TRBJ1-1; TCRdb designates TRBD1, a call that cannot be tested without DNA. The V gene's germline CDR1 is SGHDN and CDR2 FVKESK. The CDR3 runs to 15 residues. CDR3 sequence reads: CASSQTRTGGAEAFF.

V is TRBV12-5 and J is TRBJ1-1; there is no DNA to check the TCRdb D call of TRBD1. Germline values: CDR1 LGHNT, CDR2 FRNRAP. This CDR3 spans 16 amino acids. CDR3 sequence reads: CASGLVTGGGNTEAFF.

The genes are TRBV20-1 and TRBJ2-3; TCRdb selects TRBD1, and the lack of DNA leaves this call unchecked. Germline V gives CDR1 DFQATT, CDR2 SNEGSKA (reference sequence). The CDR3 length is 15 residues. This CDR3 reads CSAPGTGSSPDTQYF.

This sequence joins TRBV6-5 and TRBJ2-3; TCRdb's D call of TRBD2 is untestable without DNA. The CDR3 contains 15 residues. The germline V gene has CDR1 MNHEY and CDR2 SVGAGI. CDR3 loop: CASTYFGSGTDTQYF.

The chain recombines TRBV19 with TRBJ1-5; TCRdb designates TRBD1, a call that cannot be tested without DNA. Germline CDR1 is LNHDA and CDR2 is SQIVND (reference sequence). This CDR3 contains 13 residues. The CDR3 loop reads CASSGTAWEPQHF.

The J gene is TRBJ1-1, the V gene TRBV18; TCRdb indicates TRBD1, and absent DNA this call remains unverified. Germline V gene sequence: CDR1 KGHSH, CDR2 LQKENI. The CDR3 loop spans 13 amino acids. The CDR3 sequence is CASTYTRGPEAFF.

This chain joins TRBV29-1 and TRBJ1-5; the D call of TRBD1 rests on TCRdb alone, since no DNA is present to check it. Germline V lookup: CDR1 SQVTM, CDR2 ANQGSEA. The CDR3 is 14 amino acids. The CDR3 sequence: CSASDRDSNQPQHF.

CDR3: CSVRRTGDLELTKNIQYF. V gene TRBV29-1 combines with J gene TRBJ2-4; with no DNA, the TCRdb D assignment of TRBD1 cannot be verified. This CDR3 has 18 residues. Germline CDR1 SQVTM, CDR2 ANQGSEA.

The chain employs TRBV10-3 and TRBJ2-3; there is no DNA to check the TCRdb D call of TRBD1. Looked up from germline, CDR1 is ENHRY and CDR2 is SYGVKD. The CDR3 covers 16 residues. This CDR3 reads CAIGDRDRSYTDTQYF.

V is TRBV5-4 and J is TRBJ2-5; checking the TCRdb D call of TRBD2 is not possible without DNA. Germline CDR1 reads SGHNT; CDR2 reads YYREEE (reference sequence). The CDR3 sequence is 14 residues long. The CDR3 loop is CASSLVPGGETQYF.

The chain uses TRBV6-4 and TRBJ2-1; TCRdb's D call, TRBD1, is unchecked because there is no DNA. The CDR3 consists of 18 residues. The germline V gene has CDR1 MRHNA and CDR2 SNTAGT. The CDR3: CASSAGSGQGRGNNEQFF.

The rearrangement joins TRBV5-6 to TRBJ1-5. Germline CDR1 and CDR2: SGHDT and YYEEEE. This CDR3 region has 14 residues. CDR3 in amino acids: CASSLRRSNQPQHF. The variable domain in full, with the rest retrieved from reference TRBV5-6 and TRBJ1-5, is DAGVTQSPTHLIKTRGQQVTLRCSPKSGHDTVSWYQQALGQGPQFIFQYYEEEERQRGNFPDRFSGHQFPNYSSELNVNALLLGDSALYLCASSLRRSNQPQHFGDGTRLSIL.

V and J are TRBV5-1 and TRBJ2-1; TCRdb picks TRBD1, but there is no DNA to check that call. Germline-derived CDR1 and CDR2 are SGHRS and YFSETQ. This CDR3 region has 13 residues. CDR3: CASSGDRDKARFF.

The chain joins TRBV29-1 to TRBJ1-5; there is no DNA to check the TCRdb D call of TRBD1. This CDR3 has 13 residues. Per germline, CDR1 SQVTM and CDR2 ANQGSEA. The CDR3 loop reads CSPGTDSNQPQHF.